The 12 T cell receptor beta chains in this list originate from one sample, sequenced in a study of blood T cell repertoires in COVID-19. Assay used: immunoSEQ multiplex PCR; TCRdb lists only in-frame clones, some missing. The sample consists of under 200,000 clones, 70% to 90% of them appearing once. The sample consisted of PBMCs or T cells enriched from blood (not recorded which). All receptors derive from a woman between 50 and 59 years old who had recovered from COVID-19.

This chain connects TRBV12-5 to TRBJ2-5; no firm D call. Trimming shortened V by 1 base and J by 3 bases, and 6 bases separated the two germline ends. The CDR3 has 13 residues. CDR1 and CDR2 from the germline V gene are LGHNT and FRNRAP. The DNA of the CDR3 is TGTGCTAGTGGTTTGGCCCCCGAAGAGACCCAGTACTTC. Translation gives CASGLAPEETQYF.

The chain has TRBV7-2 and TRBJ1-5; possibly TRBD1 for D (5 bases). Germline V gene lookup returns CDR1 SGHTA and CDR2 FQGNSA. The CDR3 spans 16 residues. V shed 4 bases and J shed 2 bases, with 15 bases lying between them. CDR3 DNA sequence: TGTGCCAGCAGCTCACAGGCTGGGCTCGGCAATCAGCCCCAGCATTTT. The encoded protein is CASSSQAGLGNQPQHF.

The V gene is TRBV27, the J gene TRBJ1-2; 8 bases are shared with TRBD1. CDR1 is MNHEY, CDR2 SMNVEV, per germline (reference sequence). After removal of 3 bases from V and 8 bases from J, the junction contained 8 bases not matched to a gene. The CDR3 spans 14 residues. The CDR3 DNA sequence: TGTGCCAGCAGTTTTGTGGACAGGGTAGGCGGCTACACCTTC. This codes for CASSFVDRVGGYTF.

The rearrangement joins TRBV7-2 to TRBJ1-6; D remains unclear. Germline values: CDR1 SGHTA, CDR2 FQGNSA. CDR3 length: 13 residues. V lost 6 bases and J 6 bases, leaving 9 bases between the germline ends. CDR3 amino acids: CASRRLSNSPLHF. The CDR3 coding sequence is TGTGCCAGCAGGAGACTGAGTAATTCACCCCTCCACTTT.

This CDR3 reads CATSRLQVSNEKLFF. The CDR3 DNA reads as TGTGCCACCAGCAGGCTACAGGTCTCTAATGAAAAACTGTTTTTT. The chain is built from TRBV15 and TRBJ1-4; D perhaps matches TRBD1 (5 bases). Germline V gene sequence: CDR1 LNHNV, CDR2 YYDKDF (reference sequence). This CDR3 is built from 15 residues. Trimming cost V 3 bases and J 3 bases, with 11 bases left between them.

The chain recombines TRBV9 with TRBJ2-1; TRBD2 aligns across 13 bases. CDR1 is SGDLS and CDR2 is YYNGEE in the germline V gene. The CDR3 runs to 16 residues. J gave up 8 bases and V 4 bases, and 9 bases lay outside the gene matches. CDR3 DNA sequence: TGTGCCAGCAGCTCTCGACTAGCGGGGGGCCGAGATGAGCAGTTCTTC. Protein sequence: CASSSRLAGGRDEQFF.

The CDR3 coding sequence is TGTGCCAGCAGCCAAGGTACAGGGTACAACTATGGCTACACCTTC. Translating gives CASSQGTGYNYGYTF. The rearrangement links TRBV6-6 to TRBJ1-2; weak D call: TRBD1 (6 bases). The CDR3 runs to 15 residues. V was trimmed by 6 bases and J by 2 bases, leaving 16 bases between them. Germline V lookup: CDR1 MNHNY, CDR2 SVGAGI (reference sequence).

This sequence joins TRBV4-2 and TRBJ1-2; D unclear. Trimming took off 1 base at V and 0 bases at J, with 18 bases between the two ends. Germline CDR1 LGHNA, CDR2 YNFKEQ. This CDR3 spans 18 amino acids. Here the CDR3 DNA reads TGTGCCAGCAGCCAAGGGCTCACAAATCCGAGGTCTAACTATGGCTACACCTTC. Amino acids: CASSQGLTNPRSNYGYTF.

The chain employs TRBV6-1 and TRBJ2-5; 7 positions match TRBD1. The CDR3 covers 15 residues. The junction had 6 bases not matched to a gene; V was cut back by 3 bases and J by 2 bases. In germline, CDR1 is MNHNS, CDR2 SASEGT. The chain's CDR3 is CASSDLGQAQETQYF. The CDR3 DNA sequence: TGTGCCAGCAGTGACCTCGGACAGGCACAAGAGACCCAGTACTTC.

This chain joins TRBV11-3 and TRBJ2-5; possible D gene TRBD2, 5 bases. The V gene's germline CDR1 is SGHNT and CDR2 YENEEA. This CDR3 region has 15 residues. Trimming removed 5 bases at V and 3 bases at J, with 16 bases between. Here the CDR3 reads CASSPSRGLEETQYF. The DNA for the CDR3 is TGTGCCAGCAGCCCAAGTCGGGGTCTGGAAGAGACCCAGTACTTC.

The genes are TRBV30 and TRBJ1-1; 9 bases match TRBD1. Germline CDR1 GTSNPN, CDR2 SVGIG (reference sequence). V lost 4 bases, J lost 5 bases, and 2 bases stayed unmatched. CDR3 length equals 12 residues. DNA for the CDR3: TGTGCCTGGAAGGACAGGGGTACTGAAGCTTTCTTT. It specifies CAWKDRGTEAFF.

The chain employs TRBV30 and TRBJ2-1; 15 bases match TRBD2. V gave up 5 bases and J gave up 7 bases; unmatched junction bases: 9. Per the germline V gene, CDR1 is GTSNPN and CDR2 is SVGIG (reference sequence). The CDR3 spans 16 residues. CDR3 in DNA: TGTGCCTGGGCAGGACTAGCGGGGGGGCTCGGGAATGAGCAGTTCTTC. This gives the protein CAWAGLAGGLGNEQFF.